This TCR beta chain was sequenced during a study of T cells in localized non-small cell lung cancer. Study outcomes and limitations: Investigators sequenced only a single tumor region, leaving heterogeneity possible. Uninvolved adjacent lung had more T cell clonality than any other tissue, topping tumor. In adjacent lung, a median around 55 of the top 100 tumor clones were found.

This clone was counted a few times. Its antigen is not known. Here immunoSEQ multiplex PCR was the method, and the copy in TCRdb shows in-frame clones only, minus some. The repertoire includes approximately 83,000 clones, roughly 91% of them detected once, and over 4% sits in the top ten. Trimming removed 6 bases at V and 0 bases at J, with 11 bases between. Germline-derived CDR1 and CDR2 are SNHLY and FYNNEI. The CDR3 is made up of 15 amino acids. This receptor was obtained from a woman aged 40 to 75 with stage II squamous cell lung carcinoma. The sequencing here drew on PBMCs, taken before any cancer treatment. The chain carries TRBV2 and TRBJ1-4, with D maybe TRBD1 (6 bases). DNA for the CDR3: TGTGCCAGCAGCGCACAGGGTACAACTAATGAAAAACTGTTTTTT. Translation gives CASSAQGTTNEKLFF.